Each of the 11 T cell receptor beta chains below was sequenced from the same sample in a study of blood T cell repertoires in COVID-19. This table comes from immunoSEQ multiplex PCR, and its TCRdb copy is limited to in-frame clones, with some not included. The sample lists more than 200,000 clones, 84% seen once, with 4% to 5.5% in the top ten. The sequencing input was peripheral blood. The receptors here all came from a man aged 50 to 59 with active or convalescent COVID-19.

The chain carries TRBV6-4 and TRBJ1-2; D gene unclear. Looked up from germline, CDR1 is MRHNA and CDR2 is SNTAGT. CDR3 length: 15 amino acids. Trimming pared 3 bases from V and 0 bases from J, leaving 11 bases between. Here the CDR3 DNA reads TGTGCCAGCAGTGAATCCCCATTTTCTAACTATGGCTACACCTTC. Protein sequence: CASSESPFSNYGYTF.

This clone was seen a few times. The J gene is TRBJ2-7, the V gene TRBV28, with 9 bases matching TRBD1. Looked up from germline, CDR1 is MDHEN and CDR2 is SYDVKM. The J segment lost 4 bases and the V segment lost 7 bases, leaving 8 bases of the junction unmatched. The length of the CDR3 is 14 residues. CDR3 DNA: TGTGCCAGCAACCCGGGACAGGGAGGATACGAGCAGTACTTC. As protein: CASNPGQGGYEQYF.

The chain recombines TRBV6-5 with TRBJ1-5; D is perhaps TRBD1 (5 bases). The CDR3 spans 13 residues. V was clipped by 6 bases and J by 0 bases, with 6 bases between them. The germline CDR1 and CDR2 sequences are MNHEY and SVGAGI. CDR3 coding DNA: TGTGCCAGCAGGACAGATAGCAATCAGCCCCAGCATTTT. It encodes CASRTDSNQPQHF.

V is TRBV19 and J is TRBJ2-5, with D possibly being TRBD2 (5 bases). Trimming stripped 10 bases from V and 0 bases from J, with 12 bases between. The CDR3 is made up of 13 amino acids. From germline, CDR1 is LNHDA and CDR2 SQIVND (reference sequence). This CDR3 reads CATASDYQETQYF. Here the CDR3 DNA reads TGTGCCACCGCGTCGGACTACCAAGAGACCCAGTACTTC.

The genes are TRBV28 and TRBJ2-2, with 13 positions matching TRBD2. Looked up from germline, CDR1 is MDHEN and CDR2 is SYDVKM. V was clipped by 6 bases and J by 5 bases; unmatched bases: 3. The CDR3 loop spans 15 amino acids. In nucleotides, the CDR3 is TGTGCCAGCAGCCTACTAGCGGGGGGGACCGGGGAGCTGTTTTTT. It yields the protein CASSLLAGGTGELFF.

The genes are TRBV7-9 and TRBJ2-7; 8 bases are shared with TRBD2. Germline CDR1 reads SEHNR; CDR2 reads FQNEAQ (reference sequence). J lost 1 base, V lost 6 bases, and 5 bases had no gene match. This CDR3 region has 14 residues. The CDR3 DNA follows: TGTGCCAGCAGAGGGACTAGTGAATCCTACGAGCAGTACTTC. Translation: CASRGTSESYEQYF.

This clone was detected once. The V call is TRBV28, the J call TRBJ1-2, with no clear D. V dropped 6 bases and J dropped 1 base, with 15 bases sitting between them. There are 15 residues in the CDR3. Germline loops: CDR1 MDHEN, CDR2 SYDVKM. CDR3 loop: CASRALRKNNYGYTF. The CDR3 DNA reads TGTGCCAGCAGGGCTCTGAGGAAAAATAACTATGGCTACACCTTC.

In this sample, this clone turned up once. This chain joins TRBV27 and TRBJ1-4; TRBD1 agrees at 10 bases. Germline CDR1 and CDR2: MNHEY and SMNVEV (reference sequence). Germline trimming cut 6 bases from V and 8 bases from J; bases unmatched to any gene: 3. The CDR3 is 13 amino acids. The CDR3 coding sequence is TGTGCCAGCAGGACAGGGGGCAGCGAAAAACTGTTTTTT. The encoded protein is CASRTGGSEKLFF.

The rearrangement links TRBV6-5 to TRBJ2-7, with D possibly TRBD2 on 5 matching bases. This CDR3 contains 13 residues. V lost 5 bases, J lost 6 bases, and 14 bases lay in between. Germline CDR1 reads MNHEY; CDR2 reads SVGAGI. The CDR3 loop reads CASSMTEASEQYF. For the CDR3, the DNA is TGTGCCAGCAGTATGACGGAGGCCTCCGAGCAGTACTTC.

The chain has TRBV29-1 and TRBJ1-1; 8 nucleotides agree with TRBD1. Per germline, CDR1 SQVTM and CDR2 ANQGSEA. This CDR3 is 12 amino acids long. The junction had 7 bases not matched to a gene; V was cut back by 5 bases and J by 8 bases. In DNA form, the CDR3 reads TGCAGCGTTCTTATCCGGGACAGGGAAGCTTTCTTT. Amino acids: CSVLIRDREAFF.

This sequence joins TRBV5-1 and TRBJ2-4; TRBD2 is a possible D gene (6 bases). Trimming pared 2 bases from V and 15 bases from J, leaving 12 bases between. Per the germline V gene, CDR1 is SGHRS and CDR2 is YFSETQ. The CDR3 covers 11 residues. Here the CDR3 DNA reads TGCGCCAGCAGCTTTGGCGGGAACAGGTACTTC. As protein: CASSFGGNRYF.